This T cell receptor beta chain was recorded in a study of post-analysis software for immune sequencing data. About the research overall: Several disease courses (relapsing-remitting, secondary progressive and progressive-relapsing) of multiple sclerosis were included.

The CDR3 contains 12 residues. V lost 2 bases and J lost 9, with 9 bases in between. Germline-derived CDR1 and CDR2 are SGHRS and YFSETQ. Study findings and constraints: Patients with multiple sclerosis recorded significantly lower normalized Chao1 diversity than controls, the study found. Controls showed lower frequencies than patients for roughly five TRBV segments, and TRBV5-6, TRBV5-1 and TRBV20-1 were among these.

This clonotype came up a few times. Its cognate antigen is unknown. Unique molecular identifiers tagged the TCR beta cDNA libraries. TCRdb passed the PCR reads through MiXCR, listing each CDR3 protein once. The sample includes about 460,000 distinct CDR3 sequences, around 40% of them seen just once. The sequence derives from a girl aged 5-17 years with multiple sclerosis. The chain joins TRBV5-1 to TRBJ2-1; D not resolved. The sequenced sample consisted of blood. The CDR3: CASSFRVGEQFF. In nucleotides, the CDR3 is TGCGCCAGCAGCTTTAGGGTGGGTGAGCAGTTCTTC. The variable domain in full, completed from reference TRBV5-1 and TRBJ2-1, reads KAGVTQTPRYLIKTRGQQVTLSCSPISGHRSVSWYQQTPGQGLQFLFEYFSETQRNKGNFPGRFSGRQFSNSRSEMNVSTLELGDSALYLCASSFRVGEQFFGPGTRLTVL.